This T cell receptor (beta chain) originates from a study of shared clonotypes between healthy human individuals (TCRdb year 2020). Notes on the research overall: A couple of women and a few men aged 18 to 49 years were included in the cohort. Per donor, three plates each were used for CD4 naive and CD4 memory, two for CD8 naive, and one for CD8 memory. Blood TCR repertoires of about 5 healthy adults were deeply sequenced to estimate repertoire size and the extent of clonotype sharing between individuals. To increase sequencing depth and limit assay-specific biases, different laboratories used diverse techniques to prepare libraries and sequence TCR repertoires. Per donor, leukapheresis produced somewhere between about 0.8 and 9 billion PBMCs. Results and caveats for the whole study, not just this receptor: Sampling was limited to blood, and TCR repertoires in tissue likely differ from TCR repertoires in blood. Naive subsets generally had larger estimated clonotype richness than memory subsets did. Compared with non-shared clonotypes, clonotypes shared by all four sorted-subset donors had higher generation probabilities. When a few donors were compared, the shared fraction of clonotypes was 5% to 6.5% for naive CD4, 3.5% to 4% for naive CD8, 2.3% for memory CD4, and around 0.4% for memory CD8. The genetic and exposure-history diversity represented was limited by the small number of donors. Incomplete sequencing was indicated by rarefaction of sorted-subset datasets, despite the large sequencing depth. Based on pairwise subsampling, the degree of clonotype sharing among donors was expected to be affected by sequencing depth.

Trimming takes 5 bases off V and 9 bases off J; junction bases not matched to a gene: 5. The CDR3, cysteine through phenylalanine, is 14 amino acids long. The only DNA kept is the CDR3, 42 bases in frame from the first base. Per the germline V gene, SNHLY is the CDR1 and FYNNEI is the CDR2. TCR CDR3 regions were amplified from genomic DNA by multiplex PCR using the deep immunoSEQ assay. For each cell subset, the extracted genomic DNA was distributed evenly across all wells of several immunoSEQ 96-well plates, and each plate served as one replicate. Each replicate PCR for sorted subsets received roughly 200 ng genomic DNA, equal to some 32,000 T cell genomes. Purified libraries were quantified with a Qubit 3.0 fluorometer, sized on a Bioanalyzer 2100, and re-quantified with the KAPA Library Quantification kit. Every immunoSEQ 96-well plate was sequenced on a separate single-read 150-cycle Illumina NextSeq 550 flow cell. For the original study's pipeline: Because the immunoSEQ output held only junctional sequences and lacked quality scores, the filtering could not match the filtering applied to full-length reads. To assign V/J genes and CDR3, sequences were annotated using PyIR, a Python wrapper for IgBLAST v1.9, with IMGT germline references. Reads were filtered out if the reads had weak V/J assignments (E-value above 1e-6), no CDR3, stop codons, out-of-frame junctions, or ambiguous translated residues. A V3J clonotype was defined by an identical inferred V gene, J gene, and CDR3 amino acid sequence. To compute the percentage overlap between repertoires, the number of shared unique clonotypes was divided by the size of the smaller repertoire. Three approaches were used to assess repertoire richness: RTK rarefaction, the Chao1 estimator, and Recon v2.1 estimates of unobserved clonotypes. Generation probabilities for all TCRbeta clonotypes obtained by the gDNA method from several donors were computed using OLGA. Here the immuneACCESS table is served through TCRdb, limited to in-frame sequences with V and J called. Missing clones are a known gap in these copies; in checked studies unresolved V genes cover under half, and the rest lacks a known reason. Clone size and V and J calls were adopted from that table, with D and trimming inferred from the DNA. In this sample the table shows millions of clones, more than 80% of which occur a single time. Jointly, the top ten make up over 0.12% of the sample.

Donors were healthy HIV-negative adults with no recently reported acute infections or vaccinations. Every donor was a Caucasian adult living in Nashville, Tennessee, USA. CD4+ T cells were enriched by magnetic negative selection; naive cells were then positively selected on CD45RA, and the negative fraction formed the memory subset. Blood was collected by leukapheresis, and PBMCs were isolated by Ficoll-Histopaque density gradient centrifugation and then cryopreserved in liquid nitrogen vapor phase. Purity and quantity of every magnetically sorted T cell population were checked by analytical flow cytometry. Each sorted fraction had its genomic DNA isolated and then quantified by UV absorbance on a Nanodrop 2000c. Turning to this clone: Its recognized antigen is unknown. Base qualities are not recorded, but no much larger clone differs from it by a single base.

The sequence derives from a man between 18 and 29 years old in good health. Recombination connected TRBV2 to TRBJ1-6, and TRBD1 matches 9 of the central bases. The sample consisted of naive CD4+ T cells sorted from blood. The cell subset or site label for this specimen denotes: CD45RA+ positively selected. The CDR3 here reads CASSQGQGGSPLHF. The base sequence is TGTGCCAGCAGTCAGGGACAGGGAGGTTCACCCCTCCACTTT.